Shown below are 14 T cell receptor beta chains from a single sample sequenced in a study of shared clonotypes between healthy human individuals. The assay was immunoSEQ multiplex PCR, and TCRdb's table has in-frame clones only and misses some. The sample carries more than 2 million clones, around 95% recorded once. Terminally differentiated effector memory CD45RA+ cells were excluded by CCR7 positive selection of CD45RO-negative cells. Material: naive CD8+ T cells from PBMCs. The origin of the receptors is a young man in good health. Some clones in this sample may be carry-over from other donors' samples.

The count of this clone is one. The chain's CDR3 is CASSPAAGGPYEQYF. CDR3 bases: TGTGCCAGCAGTCCCGCGGCGGGAGGGCCATACGAGCAGTACTTC. J is TRBJ2-7 and V is TRBV6-6; 9 bases match TRBD2. V trimming: 5 bases; J trimming: 4 bases; junction bases outside the gene matches: 9. This CDR3 region has 15 residues. Germline CDR1 is MNHNY and CDR2 is SVGAGI (reference sequence).

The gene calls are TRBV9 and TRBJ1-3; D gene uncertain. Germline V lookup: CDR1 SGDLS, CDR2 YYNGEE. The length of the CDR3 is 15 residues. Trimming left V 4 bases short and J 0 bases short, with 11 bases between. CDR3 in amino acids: CASSPTPSSGNTIYF. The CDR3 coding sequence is TGTGCCAGCAGCCCCACACCTAGCTCTGGAAACACCATATATTTT.

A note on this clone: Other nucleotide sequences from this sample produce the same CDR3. The CDR3 region is CASSIRPDNEQFF. DNA for the CDR3: TGTGCCAGTAGTATTCGGCCGGACAATGAGCAGTTCTTC. The J gene is TRBJ2-1, the V gene TRBV19; D not certain. V lost 3 bases and J 5 bases, leaving 8 bases between the germline ends. From germline, CDR1 is LNHDA and CDR2 SQIVND (reference sequence). This CDR3 comprises 13 residues.

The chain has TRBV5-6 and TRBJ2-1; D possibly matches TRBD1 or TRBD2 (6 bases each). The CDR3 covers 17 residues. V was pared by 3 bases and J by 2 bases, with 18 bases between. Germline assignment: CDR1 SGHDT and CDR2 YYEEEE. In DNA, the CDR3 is TGTGCCAGCAGCTCCCGACAGGTTCCGGGGGCCTACAATGAGCAGTTCTTC. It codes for CASSSRQVPGAYNEQFF.

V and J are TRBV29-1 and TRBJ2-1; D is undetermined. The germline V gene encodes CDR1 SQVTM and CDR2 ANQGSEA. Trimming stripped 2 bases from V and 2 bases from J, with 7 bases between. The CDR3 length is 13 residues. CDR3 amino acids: CSVESTTYNEQFF. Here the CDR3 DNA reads TGCAGCGTTGAAAGTACTACCTACAATGAGCAGTTCTTC.

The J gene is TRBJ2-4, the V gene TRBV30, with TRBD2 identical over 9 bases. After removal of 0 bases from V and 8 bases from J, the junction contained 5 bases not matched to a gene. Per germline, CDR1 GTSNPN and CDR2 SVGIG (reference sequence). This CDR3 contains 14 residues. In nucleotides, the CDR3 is TGTGCCTGGAGTGTAGGGGCGGGAGGGGACATTCAGTACTTC. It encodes CAWSVGAGGDIQYF.

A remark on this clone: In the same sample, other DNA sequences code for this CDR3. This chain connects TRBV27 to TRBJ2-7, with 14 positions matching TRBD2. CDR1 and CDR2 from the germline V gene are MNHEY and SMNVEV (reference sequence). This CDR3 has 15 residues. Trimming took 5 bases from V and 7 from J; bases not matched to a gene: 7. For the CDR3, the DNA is TGTGCCAGCAGTCCGGGGACTAGCGGGAGCAATGAGCAGTACTTC. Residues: CASSPGTSGSNEQYF.

CDR3 DNA: TGTGCCAGCAGCTTTGGACAGCCGGCCGCGAACACCGGGGAGCTGTTTTTT. Its translation is CASSFGQPAANTGELFF. This chain uses TRBV7-9 with TRBJ2-2; TRBD1 might be the D (6 bases). Per the germline V gene, CDR1 is SEHNR and CDR2 is FQNEAQ (reference sequence). Trimming left V 3 bases short and J 0 bases short, with 14 bases between. The CDR3 loop spans 17 amino acids.

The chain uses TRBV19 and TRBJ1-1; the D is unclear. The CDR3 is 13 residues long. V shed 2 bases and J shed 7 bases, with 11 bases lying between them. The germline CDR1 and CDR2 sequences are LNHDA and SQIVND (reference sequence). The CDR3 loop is CASSITPRSEAFF. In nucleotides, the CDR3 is TGTGCCAGTAGTATAACCCCCCGCAGTGAAGCTTTCTTT. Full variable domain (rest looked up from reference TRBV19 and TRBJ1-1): DGGITQSPKYLFRKEGQNVTLSCEQNLNHDAMYWYRQDPGQGLRLIYYSQIVNDFQKGDIAEGYSVSREKKESFPLTVTSAQKNPTAFYLCASSITPRSEAFFGQGTRLTVV.

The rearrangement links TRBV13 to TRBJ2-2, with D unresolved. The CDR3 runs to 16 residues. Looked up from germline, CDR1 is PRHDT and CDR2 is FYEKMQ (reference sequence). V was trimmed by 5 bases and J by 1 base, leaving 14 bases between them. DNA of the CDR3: TGTGCCAGCAGCCTAACCGGATCATGGAACACCGGGGAGCTGTTTTTT. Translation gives CASSLTGSWNTGELFF.

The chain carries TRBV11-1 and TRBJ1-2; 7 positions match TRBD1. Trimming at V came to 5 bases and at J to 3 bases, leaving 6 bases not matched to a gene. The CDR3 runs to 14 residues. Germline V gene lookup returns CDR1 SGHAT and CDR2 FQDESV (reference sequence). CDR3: CASSRRDRDYGYTF. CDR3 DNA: TGTGCCAGCAGCCGTCGGGACAGAGACTATGGCTACACCTTC.

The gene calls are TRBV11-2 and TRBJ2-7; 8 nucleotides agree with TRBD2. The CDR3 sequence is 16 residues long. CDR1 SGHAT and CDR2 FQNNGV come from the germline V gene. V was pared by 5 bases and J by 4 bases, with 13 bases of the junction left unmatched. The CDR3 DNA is TGTGCCAGCAGCCCAGTACGGGCGGCGGGAGGATACGAGCAGTACTTC. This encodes CASSPVRAAGGYEQYF.

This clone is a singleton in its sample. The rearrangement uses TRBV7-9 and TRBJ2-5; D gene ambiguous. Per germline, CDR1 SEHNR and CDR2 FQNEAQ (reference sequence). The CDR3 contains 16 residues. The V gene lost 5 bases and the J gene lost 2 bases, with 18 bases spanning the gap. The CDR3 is CASSRLGSGPQETQYF. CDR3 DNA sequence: TGTGCCAGCAGCCGACTGGGGTCTGGACCTCAAGAGACCCAGTACTTC.

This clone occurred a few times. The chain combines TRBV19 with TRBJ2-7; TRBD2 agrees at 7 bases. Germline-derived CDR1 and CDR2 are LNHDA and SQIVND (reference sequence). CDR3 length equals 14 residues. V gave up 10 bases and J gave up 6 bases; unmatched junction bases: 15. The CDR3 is CATTPSGGTSEQYF. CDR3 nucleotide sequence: TGTGCCACCACCCCTAGCGGAGGGACCTCCGAGCAGTACTTC.